Presented here are 27 T cell receptor beta chains from one specimen sequenced in a study of cytomegalovirus exposure and HLA in healthy donors. Amplification used 60 Vbeta primers and 13 Jbeta primers. Data came from immunoSEQ multiplex PCR; TCRdb stores just in-frame clones and leaves some out. The sample totals 35,000 to 45,000 clones. The specimen sequenced was PBMCs. All receptors derive from a male donor in good health and CMV-seronegative.

The genes are TRBV27 and TRBJ1-5; unclear D gene. Per germline, CDR1 MNHEY and CDR2 SMNVEV (reference sequence). Deletions cut 3 bases from V and 6 bases from J, with 6 bases between. The length of the CDR3 is 12 residues. This CDR3 reads CASSFAGQPQHF. The CDR3 bases are TGTGCCAGCAGTTTTGCAGGTCAGCCCCAGCATTTT.

The chain carries TRBV12-5 and TRBJ1-5; TRBD1 agrees at 9 bases. The germline gives CDR1 LGHNT, CDR2 FRNRAP. J was trimmed by 2 bases and V by 0 bases; bases with no gene match: 11. This CDR3 is built from 19 residues. The CDR3 nucleotides are TGTGCTAGTGGTTTGGTTAGTACAGGGGGCGTTGGCGGCAATCAGCCCCAGCATTTT. Amino acids: CASGLVSTGGVGGNQPQHF.

The rearrangement links TRBV6-1 to TRBJ1-5; D may be TRBD1 (6 bases). Germline assignment: CDR1 MNHNS and CDR2 SASEGT. The CDR3 spans 13 residues. Trimming shortened V by 6 bases and J by 3 bases, and 9 bases separated the two germline ends. CDR3 bases: TGTGCCAGCAGCGGACAGTCCAATCAGCCCCAGCATTTT. Protein product: CASSGQSNQPQHF.

The chain is built from TRBV6-6 and TRBJ1-1; D remains unclear. This CDR3 contains 14 residues. In germline, CDR1 is MNHNY, CDR2 SVGAGI (reference sequence). V lost 2 bases, J lost 3 bases, and 10 bases lay in between. Here the CDR3 DNA reads TGTGCCAGCAGTTACGGCCTCCAAGACACTGAAGCTTTCTTT. This encodes CASSYGLQDTEAFF.

The rearrangement joins TRBV5-1 to TRBJ2-5, with 7 bases identical to TRBD1. This CDR3 spans 14 amino acids. Germline V gene lookup returns CDR1 SGHRS and CDR2 YFSETQ. With 5 bases clipped from V and 2 bases from J, the junction kept 6 bases outside the gene matches. CDR3 DNA: TGCGCCAGCAGTGGGGGACAGCATCAAGAGACCCAGTACTTC. It codes for CASSGGQHQETQYF.

The rearrangement links TRBV2 to TRBJ1-5, with 7 bases identical to TRBD1. Germline V lookup: CDR1 SNHLY, CDR2 FYNNEI. The V segment lost 3 bases and the J segment 4 bases; nucleotides outside the gene matches: 3. CDR3 length equals 14 residues. The CDR3 DNA is TGTGCCAGCAGTGAGGGCAGGGGGAATCAGCCCCAGCATTTT. It encodes CASSEGRGNQPQHF.

V is TRBV19 and J is TRBJ2-5; 7 nucleotides match TRBD1. The J call may be in error: the DNA end matches TRBJ2-7 better. The CDR3 length is 14 residues. From germline, CDR1 is LNHDA and CDR2 SQIVND (reference sequence). The CDR3 sequence is CASSPLGQPYEQYF. CDR3 bases: TGTGCCAGTAGTCCGTTGGGACAGCCCTACGAGCAGTACTTC.

The chain combines TRBV18 with TRBJ2-1; weak D call: TRBD1 (5 bases). CDR3 length: 13 amino acids. The germline gives CDR1 KGHSH, CDR2 LQKENI. The V end lost 0 bases, the J end lost 9 bases, and 9 bases lay between the germline ends. Written as DNA, the CDR3 is TGTGCCAGCTCACCACCGGGAAGGGGTGAGCAGTTCTTC. This codes for CASSPPGRGEQFF.

The chain is built from TRBV7-9 and TRBJ2-7; 9 nucleotides agree with TRBD1. The CDR3 spans 16 residues. The V and J ends lost 3 bases and 0 bases, in that order; junction bases with no gene match: 6. The germline gives CDR1 SEHNR, CDR2 FQNEAQ (reference sequence). The CDR3 loop reads CASSFYGTGTSYEQYF. CDR3 DNA: TGTGCCAGCAGCTTCTACGGGACAGGGACCTCCTACGAGCAGTACTTC.

The chain uses TRBV28 and TRBJ1-2; D not resolved. Germline V gene lookup returns CDR1 MDHEN and CDR2 SYDVKM. The CDR3 extends over 13 amino acids. The V gene lost 6 bases and the J gene lost 0 bases, with 8 bases spanning the gap. Here the CDR3 DNA reads TGTGCCAGCAGAAGACAAACTAACTATGGCTACACCTTC. Translating it yields CASRRQTNYGYTF.

The chain links TRBV20-1 to TRBJ1-6; D may be TRBD1 (6 bases). Germline CDR1 DFQATT, CDR2 SNEGSKA (reference sequence). Deletions cut 1 base from V and 11 bases from J, with 6 bases between. This CDR3 is built from 11 residues. The CDR3 protein is CSARGGPPLHF. DNA for the CDR3: TGCAGTGCTAGAGGGGGGCCACCCCTCCACTTT.

V is TRBV27 and J is TRBJ1-1; 8 bases align to TRBD1. This CDR3 has 12 residues. Losses at the gene ends were 7 bases for V and 7 bases for J; bases not matched to a gene: 5. Per the germline V gene, CDR1 is MNHEY and CDR2 is SMNVEV (reference sequence). CDR3 residues: CASTHGQGEAFF. As DNA, the CDR3 is TGTGCCAGCACCCACGGACAGGGTGAAGCTTTCTTT.

The rearrangement uses TRBV11-2 and TRBJ1-2, with D maybe TRBD1 (5 bases). The V gene lost 0 bases and the J gene lost 12 bases, with 17 bases spanning the gap. The CDR3 is made up of 14 amino acids. The germline V gene encodes CDR1 SGHAT and CDR2 FQNNGV. CDR3 protein: CASSLEWGWEGHTF. The CDR3 DNA sequence: TGTGCCAGCAGCTTAGAATGGGGCTGGGAAGGCCACACCTTC. Combining the CDR3 with reference TRBV11-2 and TRBJ1-2 gives the whole variable domain EAGVAQSPRYKIIEKRQSVAFWCNPISGHATLYWYQQILGQGPKLLIQFQNNGVVDDSQLPKDRFSAERLKGVDSTLKIQPAKLEDSAVYLCASSLEWGWEGHTFGSGTRLTVV.

This rearrangement joins TRBV13 to TRBJ1-1; weak D call: TRBD1 (5 bases). This CDR3 region has 19 residues. V was cut by 2 bases and J by 7 bases, with 29 bases left in between. Germline loops: CDR1 PRHDT, CDR2 FYEKMQ (reference sequence). This CDR3 reads CASSLRLFAGEDGGSEAFF. The CDR3 DNA sequence: TGTGCCAGCAGCTTACGGTTGTTTGCGGGAGAGGACGGGGGTAGTGAAGCTTTCTTT.

This chain connects TRBV14 to TRBJ2-7, with TRBD2 identical over 10 bases. Trimming took 4 bases from V and 3 from J; bases not matched to a gene: 3. Looked up from germline, CDR1 is SGHDN and CDR2 is FVKESK. The CDR3 extends over 14 amino acids. DNA of the CDR3: TGTGCCAGCAGCCGCGAGCGGGGGGGCTACGAGCAGTACTTC. Amino acid sequence: CASSRERGGYEQYF.

This sequence joins TRBV7-2 and TRBJ1-5, with D possibly TRBD1 on 6 matching bases. Germline V gene lookup returns CDR1 SGHTA and CDR2 FQGNSA. The V end was cut by 5 bases, the J end by 0 bases, with 11 bases between. This CDR3 comprises 15 residues. In DNA, the CDR3 is TGTGCCAGCAGCCCCGGGGGGCTTAGCAATCAGCCCCAGCATTTT. Protein sequence: CASSPGGLSNQPQHF.

The chain is built from TRBV7-9 and TRBJ1-2; 9 bases are a match to TRBD1. The CDR3 runs to 16 residues. CDR1 is SEHNR, CDR2 FQNEAQ, per germline (reference sequence). Trimming took 5 bases from V and 1 from J; bases not matched to a gene: 8. CDR3 coding DNA: TGTGCCAGCAGCCCAGCAGGGACAGGGAGTAACTATGGCTACACCTTC. Its translation: CASSPAGTGSNYGYTF.

V is TRBV6-6 and J is TRBJ1-2, with a weak D call TRBD1 (6 bases). Trimming removed 5 bases from V and 6 bases from J, with 10 bases in between. Looked up from germline, CDR1 is MNHNY and CDR2 is SVGAGI (reference sequence). The CDR3 sequence is 12 residues long. CDR3 loop: CASSLQGNGYTF. For the CDR3, the DNA is TGTGCCAGCAGTCTACAGGGTAATGGCTACACCTTC.

CDR3 region: CASSSGGRGSDTQYF. The CDR3, as DNA: TGTGCCAGCAGCTCAGGGGGACGGGGATCAGATACGCAGTATTTT. This chain uses TRBV7-9 with TRBJ2-3; TRBD1 matches at 7 bases. Germline loops: CDR1 SEHNR, CDR2 FQNEAQ (reference sequence). V shed 4 bases, J shed 4 bases, and the junction held 8 bases outside the gene matches. The CDR3 runs to 15 residues.

V is TRBV19 and J is TRBJ2-7; 10 bases map to TRBD1. The junction had 7 bases not matched to a gene; V was cut back by 3 bases and J by 5 bases. The CDR3 consists of 15 residues. Germline assignment: CDR1 LNHDA and CDR2 SQIVND (reference sequence). The CDR3 nucleotides read TGTGCCAGTAGTATCCCGGACAGGGGGTTCGACGAGCAGTACTTC. Translating it yields CASSIPDRGFDEQYF.

The chain uses TRBV30 and TRBJ2-7; 8 bases line up with TRBD1. There are 14 residues in the CDR3. The trim removed 5 bases at V and 3 bases at J, leaving 9 bases unmatched. Germline-derived CDR1 and CDR2 are GTSNPN and SVGIG (reference sequence). The CDR3 sequence is CAWEPGQGGYEQYF. The CDR3 region has the DNA TGTGCCTGGGAGCCCGGACAGGGTGGCTACGAGCAGTACTTC. Using reference TRBV30 and TRBJ2-7 for the parts outside the CDR3, the full variable domain is SQTIHQWPATLVQPVGSPLSLECTVEGTSNPNLYWYRQAAGRGLQLLFYSVGIGQISSEVPQNLSASRPQDRQFILSSKKLLLSDSGFYLCAWEPGQGGYEQYFGPGTRLTVT.

This chain connects TRBV10-3 to TRBJ2-1; D not certain. CDR3 length: 13 amino acids. Trimming removed 2 bases from V and 7 bases from J, with 9 bases in between. Germline loops: CDR1 ENHRY, CDR2 SYGVKD. The CDR3 DNA reads as TGTGCCATCAGTGAGCGGCTAGAGAATGAGCAGTTCTTC. Amino acids: CAISERLENEQFF.

J is TRBJ1-2 and V is TRBV7-8; 7 positions match TRBD1. The length of the CDR3 is 15 residues. Germline lookup yields CDR1 SGHVS and CDR2 FQNEAQ. After removal of 1 base from V and 3 bases from J, the junction contained 5 bases not matched to a gene. In DNA form, the CDR3 reads TGTGCCAGCAGCTTAGGACCTACAGGGGACTATGGCTACACCTTC. Translation gives CASSLGPTGDYGYTF.

About this clone: The junction shows a germline mismatch at one end, possibly a read error. In DNA, the CDR3 is TGTGCCAGCAGTTTAGGAGGTTACCAAGAGACCCAGTACTTC. Protein: CASSLGGYQETQYF. The rearrangement links TRBV7-8 to TRBJ2-5, with a weak D call TRBD2 (5 bases). Per germline, CDR1 SGHVS and CDR2 FQNEAQ. The CDR3 runs to 14 residues.

The gene calls are TRBV5-6 and TRBJ1-5; TRBD1 is a possible D gene (6 bases). The germline gives CDR1 SGHDT, CDR2 YYEEEE. The CDR3 covers 14 residues. Deletions cut 1 base from V and 5 bases from J, with 10 bases between. This chain's CDR3 is CASSLWGPYQPQHF. CDR3 DNA sequence: TGTGCCAGCAGCTTGTGGGGGCCTTATCAGCCCCAGCATTTT.

The chain uses TRBV6-5 and TRBJ1-6; possibly TRBD1 for D (6 bases). The CDR3 has 14 residues. The germline V gene encodes CDR1 MNHEY and CDR2 SVGAGI. Trimming left V 10 bases short and J 10 bases short, with 20 bases between. The CDR3 nucleotides read TGTGCCACCTGGGGGCGAGGCTTGGGCTCACCCCTCCACTTT. Protein sequence: CATWGRGLGSPLHF.

The rearrangement uses TRBV6-6 and TRBJ1-1; 8 nucleotides match TRBD1. The CDR3 loop spans 11 amino acids. The V gene's germline CDR1 is MNHNY and CDR2 SVGAGI (reference sequence). The J segment lost 4 bases and the V segment lost 10 bases, leaving 2 bases of the junction unmatched. CDR3 sequence (DNA): TGTGCCATCACAGGGGGCACTGAAGCTTTCTTT. Its protein product is CAITGGTEAFF.